This record covers a single T cell receptor (beta chain). Its antigen is unknown. Other DNA sequences in the sample encode the same CDR3. This sample is drawn from a study of shared clonotypes between healthy human individuals. The authors ran the assay at deep level. Profiling relied on immunoSEQ multiplex PCR, and the TCRdb table lists in-frame clones only, not all of them. The table lists 1.4 million to 1.5 million clones, more than 95% of them singletons. General study findings and limits: Richness estimates generally favored naive over memory subsets. The sampled material consisted only of blood, and tissue repertoires are likely to differ. Relative to clonotypes present in all four donors, those not shared had lower generation probabilities.

The sequenced sample consisted of naive CD4+ T cells sorted from blood. As for subset: CD45RA+ positively selected. This TCR derives from a man younger than 40 in good health.

This CDR3 is CASSPGPSYEQYF. The CDR3 DNA is TGTGCCAGCAGCCCGGGACCTAGCTACGAGCAGTACTTC. The rearrangement links TRBV5-5 to TRBJ2-7; the D call may be TRBD1 or TRBD2 (5 bases each). The CDR3 loop spans 13 amino acids. The V and J ends lost 4 bases and 3 bases respectively, with 11 bases between them. Looked up from germline, CDR1 is SGHKS and CDR2 is YYEKEE (reference sequence).